These 20 T cell receptor beta chains were sequenced from one sample in a study of cytomegalovirus exposure and HLA in healthy donors. Assay used: immunoSEQ multiplex PCR; TCRdb lists only in-frame clones, some missing. This sample has approximately 200,000 clones, with approximately 80% found just once. Sequencing was carried out using PBMCs. The source is a woman younger than 45 in good health and CMV-seropositive.

The chain combines TRBV28 with TRBJ2-3; D remains ambiguous. The CDR3 is 11 residues long. Trimming cost V 7 bases and J 6 bases, with 8 bases left between them. Germline V gene data show CDR1 as MDHEN and CDR2 as SYDVKM. The CDR3 DNA follows: TGTGCCAGCACCCGTCTCGATACGCAGTATTTT. Encoded protein: CASTRLDTQYF.

This chain links TRBV5-6 with TRBJ1-4; D is possibly TRBD1 (5 bases). V was clipped by 0 bases and J by 8 bases, with 11 bases between them. CDR3 length: 14 residues. Germline V gene data show CDR1 as SGHDT and CDR2 as YYEEEE. The CDR3 DNA reads TGTGCCAGCAGCTTGGCGAAGCCAGGGGAAAAACTGTTTTTT. Its protein product is CASSLAKPGEKLFF.

The chain links TRBV27 to TRBJ2-7, with TRBD1 matching over 7 bases. Trimming took 5 bases from V and 0 from J; bases not matched to a gene: 4. The CDR3 loop spans 14 amino acids. The V gene's germline CDR1 is MNHEY and CDR2 SMNVEV (reference sequence). The CDR3 DNA reads TGTGCCAGCAGTCGGACAGGAGCCTCCTACGAGCAGTACTTC. It encodes CASSRTGASYEQYF.

The chain is built from TRBV6-5 and TRBJ1-3; D not resolved. The ends were cut back, 6 bases at V and 0 bases at J, with 9 bases in the middle. The germline gives CDR1 MNHEY, CDR2 SVGAGI. This CDR3 region has 14 residues. The CDR3 DNA reads TGTGCCAGCAGGGCCAGATTCTCTGGAAACACCATATATTTT. Translating gives CASRARFSGNTIYF.

The V call is TRBV5-4, the J call TRBJ1-2, with TRBD1 identical over 10 bases. The CDR3 consists of 14 residues. Germline CDR1 SGHNT, CDR2 YYREEE (reference sequence). Unmatched junction bases numbered 8, after V lost 4 bases and J lost 8 bases. CDR3 DNA sequence: TGTGCCAGCAGCACCGGGACAGGGGCGAGGGGCTACACCTTC. It is translated as CASSTGTGARGYTF.

The chain employs TRBV27 and TRBJ2-7; tentative D call: TRBD2 (5 bases). This CDR3 is built from 14 residues. V was shortened by 4 bases and J by 7 bases, with 17 bases between the two germline ends. Germline-derived CDR1 and CDR2 are MNHEY and SMNVEV (reference sequence). DNA for the CDR3: TGTGCCAGCAGTTCAAGCCTCTTGAGGGAGGAGCAGTACTTC. It encodes CASSSSLLREEQYF.

The chain joins TRBV27 to TRBJ2-3, with 10 positions matching TRBD1. CDR3 length: 15 amino acids. The ends lost 7 bases at V and 3 bases at J; junction bases unmatched: 7. Germline-derived CDR1 and CDR2 are MNHEY and SMNVEV (reference sequence). In DNA, the CDR3 is TGTGCCAGCAAACCGGGACAGGGGTGGACAGATACGCAGTATTTT. The encoded protein is CASKPGQGWTDTQYF.

The J gene is TRBJ1-2, the V gene TRBV7-2; 8 bases map to TRBD1. From germline, CDR1 is SGHTA and CDR2 FQGNSA. V was pared by 6 bases and J by 1 base, with 7 bases of the junction left unmatched. The CDR3 has 15 amino acids. DNA for the CDR3: TGTGCCAGCAGACCAGGGACAGGATATAACTATGGCTACACCTTC. Translated, it gives CASRPGTGYNYGYTF.

The rearrangement uses TRBV2 and TRBJ2-7; the match to TRBD1 covers 7 bases. CDR3 length: 10 residues. Germline V lookup: CDR1 SNHLY, CDR2 FYNNEI. The CDR3 sequence is CGSQGNEQYF. CDR3 sequence (DNA): TGTGGCTCACAGGGGAACGAGCAGTACTTC.

J is TRBJ2-2 and V is TRBV19, with 9 bases identical to TRBD2. Germline V lookup: CDR1 LNHDA, CDR2 SQIVND (reference sequence). V shed 5 bases and J 1 base; nucleotides not matched to a gene: 11. This CDR3 spans 18 amino acids. The CDR3 reads CASSFAISGSMNTGELFF. Written as DNA, the CDR3 is TGTGCCAGTAGTTTCGCAATTAGCGGGAGCATGAACACCGGGGAGCTGTTTTTT.

This clone was detected a few times. V usage is TRBV2 and J usage is TRBJ1-2; TRBD1 matches at 9 bases. The CDR3 extends over 14 amino acids. V dropped 5 bases and J dropped 7; count of bases not matched to a gene: 8. Germline values: CDR1 SNHLY, CDR2 FYNNEI. CDR3 bases: TGTGCCAGCAGTCCTGGTAGGACAGGGGTTGGCTACACCTTC. It specifies CASSPGRTGVGYTF.

This chain links TRBV5-5 with TRBJ2-7, with D possibly being TRBD1 (5 bases). Trimming took 0 bases from V and 3 from J, leaving 10 bases between them. CDR1 is SGHKS, CDR2 YYEKEE, per germline (reference sequence). CDR3 length: 14 amino acids. This chain's CDR3 is CASSLGQGGYEQYF. CDR3 coding DNA: TGTGCCAGCAGCTTGGGGCAGGGCGGCTACGAGCAGTACTTC.

This clone was detected a few times. V and J are TRBV30 and TRBJ2-7; D might be TRBD2 (5 bases). Germline V gene lookup returns CDR1 GTSNPN and CDR2 SVGIG (reference sequence). The V end was cut by 5 bases, the J end by 3 bases, with 14 bases between. The CDR3 is 13 residues long. CDR3 DNA sequence: TGTGCCTGGGAGAGTCTCCGGGGCTACGAGCAGTACTTC. Translating gives CAWESLRGYEQYF.

This clone appeared a single time. The chain recombines TRBV27 with TRBJ2-3, with 12 bases fitting TRBD2. Germline V lookup: CDR1 MNHEY, CDR2 SMNVEV (reference sequence). V shed 4 bases, J shed 2 bases, and the junction held 7 bases outside the gene matches. This CDR3 has 17 amino acids. The CDR3 nucleotides read TGTGCCAGCAGTTCCGCCAGGACTAGCGGGAACACAGATACGCAGTATTTT. Translation gives CASSSARTSGNTDTQYF.

This chain links TRBV28 with TRBJ1-5, with TRBD1 matching 7 bases. Germline V lookup: CDR1 MDHEN, CDR2 SYDVKM. The CDR3 covers 16 residues. The trim removed 2 bases at V and 6 bases at J, leaving 10 bases unmatched. In nucleotides, the CDR3 is TGTGCCAGCAGTTTACTATACAGGGGTAGTAGTCAGCCCCAGCATTTT. Translating it yields CASSLLYRGSSQPQHF.

The genes are TRBV7-2 and TRBJ1-1; 12 positions agree with TRBD1. Looked up from germline, CDR1 is SGHTA and CDR2 is FQGNSA. The trim removed 5 bases at V and 7 bases at J, leaving 11 bases unmatched. The CDR3 is made up of 16 amino acids. CDR3 loop: CASSLRDRGRDFEAFF. The CDR3 DNA is TGTGCCAGCAGCCTAAGGGACAGGGGGCGCGATTTTGAAGCTTTCTTT.

The rearrangement uses TRBV19 and TRBJ2-2; D might be TRBD1 (5 bases). Germline lookup yields CDR1 LNHDA and CDR2 SQIVND (reference sequence). The CDR3 runs 16 residues. V lost 6 bases, J lost 1 base, and 15 bases lay in between. The CDR3 DNA follows: TGTGCCAGTAGGTACAGGAAAGACCTGAACACCGGGGAGCTGTTTTTT. This codes for CASRYRKDLNTGELFF.

The chain uses TRBV5-1 and TRBJ1-2, with D perhaps matching TRBD1 (6 bases). The germline V gene encodes CDR1 SGHRS and CDR2 YFSETQ. V was pared by 3 bases and J by 0 bases, with 12 bases between. This CDR3 spans 15 amino acids. CDR3 region: CASSSGRGANYGYTF. CDR3 coding DNA: TGCGCCAGCAGCTCGGGCAGGGGAGCTAACTATGGCTACACCTTC.

This chain links TRBV19 with TRBJ2-7, with D possibly matching TRBD2 (6 bases). The CDR3 sequence is 15 residues long. Between the trimmed V and J ends, which lost 2 bases and 3 bases, there was a span of 14 bases. Germline V gene lookup returns CDR1 LNHDA and CDR2 SQIVND (reference sequence). This CDR3 is CASSINRLGIYEQYF. DNA for the CDR3: TGTGCCAGTAGTATAAATAGACTAGGAATCTACGAGCAGTACTTC.

In nucleotides, the CDR3 is TGTGCCAGCAGCTCAATCCTCGCAGGGGAGAATCAGCCCCAGCATTTT. Translating gives CASSSILAGENQPQHF. The chain joins TRBV6-6 to TRBJ1-5; possibly TRBD1 for D (6 bases). Germline CDR1 and CDR2: MNHNY and SVGAGI (reference sequence). The V end lost 6 bases, the J end lost 4 bases, and 19 bases lay between the germline ends. The CDR3 length is 16 residues.